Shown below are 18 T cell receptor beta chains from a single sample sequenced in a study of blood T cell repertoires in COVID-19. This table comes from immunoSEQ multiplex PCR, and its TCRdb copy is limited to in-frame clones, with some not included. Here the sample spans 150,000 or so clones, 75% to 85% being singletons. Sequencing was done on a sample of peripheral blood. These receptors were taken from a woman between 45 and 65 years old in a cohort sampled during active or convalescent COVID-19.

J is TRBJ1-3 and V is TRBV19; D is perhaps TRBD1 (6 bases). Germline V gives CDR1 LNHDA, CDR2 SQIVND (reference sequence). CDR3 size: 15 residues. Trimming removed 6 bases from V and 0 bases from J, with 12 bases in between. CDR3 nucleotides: TGTGCCAGTAGGAGACAGGCTGACTCTGGAAACACCATATATTTT. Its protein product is CASRRQADSGNTIYF.

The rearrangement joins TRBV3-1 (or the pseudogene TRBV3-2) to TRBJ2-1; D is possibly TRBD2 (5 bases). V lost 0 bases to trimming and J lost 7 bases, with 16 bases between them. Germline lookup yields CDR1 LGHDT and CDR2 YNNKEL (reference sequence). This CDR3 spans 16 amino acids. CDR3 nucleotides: TGTGCCAGCAGCCAAGATAGCGTATCCCTTTGGAATGAGCAGTTCTTC. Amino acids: CASSQDSVSLWNEQFF.

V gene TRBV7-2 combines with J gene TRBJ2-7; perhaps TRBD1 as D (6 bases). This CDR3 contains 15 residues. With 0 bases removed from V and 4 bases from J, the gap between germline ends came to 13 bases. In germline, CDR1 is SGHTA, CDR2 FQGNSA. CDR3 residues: CASSLAYGQIYEQYF. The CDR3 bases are TGTGCCAGCAGCTTAGCCTACGGACAGATTTACGAGCAGTACTTC. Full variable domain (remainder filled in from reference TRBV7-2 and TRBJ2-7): GAGVSQSPSNKVTEKGKDVELRCDPISGHTALYWYRQSLGQGLEFLIYFQGNSAPDKSGLPSDRFSAERTGGSVSTLTIQRTQQEDSAVYLCASSLAYGQIYEQYFGPGTRLTVT.

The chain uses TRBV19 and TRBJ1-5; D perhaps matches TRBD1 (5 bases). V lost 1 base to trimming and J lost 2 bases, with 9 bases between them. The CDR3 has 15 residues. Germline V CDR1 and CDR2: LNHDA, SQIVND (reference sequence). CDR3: CASSIVRVGNQPQHF. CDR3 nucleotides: TGTGCCAGTAGTATAGTCAGGGTGGGCAATCAGCCCCAGCATTTT.

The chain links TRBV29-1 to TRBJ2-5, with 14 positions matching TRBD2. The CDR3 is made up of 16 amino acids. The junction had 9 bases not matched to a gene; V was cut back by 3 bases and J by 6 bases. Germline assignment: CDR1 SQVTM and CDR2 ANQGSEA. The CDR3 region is CSVDPTSGGAKKTQYF. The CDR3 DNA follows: TGCAGCGTTGATCCGACTAGCGGGGGGGCCAAGAAGACCCAGTACTTC.

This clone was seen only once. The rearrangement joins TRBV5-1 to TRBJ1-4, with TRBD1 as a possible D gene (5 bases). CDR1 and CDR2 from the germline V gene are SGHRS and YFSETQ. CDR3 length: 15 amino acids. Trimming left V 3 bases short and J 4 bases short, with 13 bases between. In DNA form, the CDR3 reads TGCGCCAGCAGCTCGTCCCCAGGGTTTAATGAAAAACTGTTTTTT. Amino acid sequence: CASSSSPGFNEKLFF.

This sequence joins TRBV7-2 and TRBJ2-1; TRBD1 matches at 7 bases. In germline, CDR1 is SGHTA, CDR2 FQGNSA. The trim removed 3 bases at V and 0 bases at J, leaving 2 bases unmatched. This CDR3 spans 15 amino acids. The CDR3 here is CASSLGTASYNEQFF. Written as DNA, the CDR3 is TGTGCCAGCAGCTTGGGGACAGCCTCCTACAATGAGCAGTTCTTC.

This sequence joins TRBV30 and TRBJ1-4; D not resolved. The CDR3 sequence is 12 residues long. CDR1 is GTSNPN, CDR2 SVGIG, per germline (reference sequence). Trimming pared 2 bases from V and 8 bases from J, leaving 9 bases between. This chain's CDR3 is CAWSPSGEKLFF. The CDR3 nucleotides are TGTGCCTGGAGTCCGTCGGGGGAAAAACTGTTTTTT.

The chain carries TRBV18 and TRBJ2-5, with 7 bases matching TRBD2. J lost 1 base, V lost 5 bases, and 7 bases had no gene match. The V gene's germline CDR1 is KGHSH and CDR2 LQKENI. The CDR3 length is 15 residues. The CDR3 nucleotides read TGTGCCAGCTCAAACCGGGAGGCCGTCCAAGAGACCCAGTACTTC. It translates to CASSNREAVQETQYF.

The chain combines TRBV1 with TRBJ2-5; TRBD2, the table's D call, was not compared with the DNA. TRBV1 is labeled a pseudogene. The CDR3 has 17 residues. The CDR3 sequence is CTSSQDTGLAVQETQYF. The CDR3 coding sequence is TGCACCAGCAGCCAAGATACGGGCCTAGCGGTCCAAGAGACCCAGTACTTC.

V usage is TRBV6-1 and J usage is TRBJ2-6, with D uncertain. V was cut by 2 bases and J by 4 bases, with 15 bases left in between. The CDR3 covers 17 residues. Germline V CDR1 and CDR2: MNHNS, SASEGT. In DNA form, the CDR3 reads TGTGCCAGCAGTGAACAAGTGGCAGCGTCGGGGGCCAACGTCCTGACTTTC. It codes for CASSEQVAASGANVLTF.

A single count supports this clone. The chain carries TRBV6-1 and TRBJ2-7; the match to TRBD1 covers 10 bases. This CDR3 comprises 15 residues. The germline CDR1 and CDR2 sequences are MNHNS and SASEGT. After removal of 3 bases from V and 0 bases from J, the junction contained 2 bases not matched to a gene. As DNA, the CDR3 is TGTGCCAGCAGTGAGTGGACAGGGGGCTCCTACGAGCAGTACTTC. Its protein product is CASSEWTGGSYEQYF.

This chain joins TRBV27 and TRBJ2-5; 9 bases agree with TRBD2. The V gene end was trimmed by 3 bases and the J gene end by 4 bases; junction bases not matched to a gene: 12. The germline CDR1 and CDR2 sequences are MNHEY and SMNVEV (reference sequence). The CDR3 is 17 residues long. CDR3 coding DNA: TGTGCCAGCAGTTTGCGACCTAGCGGGGAATCCGCAGAGACCCAGTACTTC. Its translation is CASSLRPSGESAETQYF.

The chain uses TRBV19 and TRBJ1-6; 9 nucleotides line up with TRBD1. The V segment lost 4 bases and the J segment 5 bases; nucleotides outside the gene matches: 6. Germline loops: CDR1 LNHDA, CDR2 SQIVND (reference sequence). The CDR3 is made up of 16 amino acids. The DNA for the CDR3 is TGTGCCAGTAGTACCACGGACAGGGGAAATAATTCACCCCTCCACTTT. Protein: CASSTTDRGNNSPLHF.

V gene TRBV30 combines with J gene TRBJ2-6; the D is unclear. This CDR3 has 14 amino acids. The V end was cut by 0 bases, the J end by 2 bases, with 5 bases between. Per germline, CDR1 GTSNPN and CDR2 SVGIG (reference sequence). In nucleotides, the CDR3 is TGTGCCTGGAGTGTACAGACTGGGGCCAACGTCCTGACTTTC. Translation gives CAWSVQTGANVLTF.

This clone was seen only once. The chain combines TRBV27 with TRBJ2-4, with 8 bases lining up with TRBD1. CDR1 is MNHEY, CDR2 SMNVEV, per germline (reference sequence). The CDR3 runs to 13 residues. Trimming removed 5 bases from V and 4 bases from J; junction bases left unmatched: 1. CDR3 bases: TGTGCCAGCAGTCGGACAGGGAAAAACATTCAGTACTTC. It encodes CASSRTGKNIQYF.

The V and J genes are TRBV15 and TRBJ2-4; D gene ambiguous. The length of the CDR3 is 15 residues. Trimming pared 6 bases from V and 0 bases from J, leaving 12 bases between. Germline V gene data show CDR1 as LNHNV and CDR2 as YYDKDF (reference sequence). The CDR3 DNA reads TGTGCCACCAGTCCTGCAGGCTTAGCCAAAAACATTCAGTACTTC. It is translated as CATSPAGLAKNIQYF.

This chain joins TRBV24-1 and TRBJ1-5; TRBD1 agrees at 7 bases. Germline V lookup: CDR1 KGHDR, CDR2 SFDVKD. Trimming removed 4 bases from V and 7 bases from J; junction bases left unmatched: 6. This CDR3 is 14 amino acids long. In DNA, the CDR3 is TGTGCCACCAGTGACCTGACAGGGACACAGCCCCAGCATTTT. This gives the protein CATSDLTGTQPQHF.